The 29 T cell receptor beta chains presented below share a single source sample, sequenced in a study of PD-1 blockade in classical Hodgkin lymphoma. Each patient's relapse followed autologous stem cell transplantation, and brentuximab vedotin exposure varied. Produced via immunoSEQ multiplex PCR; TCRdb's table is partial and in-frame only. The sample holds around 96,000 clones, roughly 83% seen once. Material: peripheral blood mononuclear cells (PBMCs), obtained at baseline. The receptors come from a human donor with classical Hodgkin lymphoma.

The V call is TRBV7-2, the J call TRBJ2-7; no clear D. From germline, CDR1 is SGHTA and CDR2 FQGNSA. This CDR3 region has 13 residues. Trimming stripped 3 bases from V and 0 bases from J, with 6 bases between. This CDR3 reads CASSFQNSYEQYF. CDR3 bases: TGTGCCAGCAGCTTCCAGAACTCCTACGAGCAGTACTTC. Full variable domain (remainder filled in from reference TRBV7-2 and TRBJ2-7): GAGVSQSPSNKVTEKGKDVELRCDPISGHTALYWYRQSLGQGLEFLIYFQGNSAPDKSGLPSDRFSAERTGGSVSTLTIQRTQQEDSAVYLCASSFQNSYEQYFGPGTRLTVT.

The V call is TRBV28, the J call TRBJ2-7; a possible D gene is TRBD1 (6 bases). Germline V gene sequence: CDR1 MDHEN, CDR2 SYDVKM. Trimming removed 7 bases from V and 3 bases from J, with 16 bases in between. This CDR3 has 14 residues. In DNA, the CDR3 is TGTGCCAGCACCCTGAGGGGGAGTTTCTACGAGCAGTACTTC. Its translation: CASTLRGSFYEQYF.

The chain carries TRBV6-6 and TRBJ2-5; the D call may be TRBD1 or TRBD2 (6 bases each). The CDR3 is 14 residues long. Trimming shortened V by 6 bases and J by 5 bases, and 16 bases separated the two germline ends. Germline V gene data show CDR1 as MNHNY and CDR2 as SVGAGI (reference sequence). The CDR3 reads CASRRGWGAETQYF. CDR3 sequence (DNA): TGTGCCAGCAGGCGCGGGTGGGGGGCGGAGACCCAGTACTTC.

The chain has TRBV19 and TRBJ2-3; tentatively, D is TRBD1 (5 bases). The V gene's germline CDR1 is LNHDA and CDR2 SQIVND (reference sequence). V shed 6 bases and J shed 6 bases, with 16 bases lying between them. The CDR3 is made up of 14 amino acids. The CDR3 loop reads CASRTEFRADTQYF. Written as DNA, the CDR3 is TGTGCCAGTAGGACAGAGTTCAGGGCCGATACGCAGTATTTT.

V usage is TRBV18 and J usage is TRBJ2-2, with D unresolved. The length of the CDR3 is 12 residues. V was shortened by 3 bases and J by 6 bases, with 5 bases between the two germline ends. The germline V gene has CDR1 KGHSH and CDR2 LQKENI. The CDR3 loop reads CASSPRSGELFF. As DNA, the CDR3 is TGTGCCAGCTCACCTCGCTCCGGGGAGCTGTTTTTT. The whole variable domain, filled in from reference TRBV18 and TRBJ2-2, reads NAGVMQNPRHLVRRRGQEARLRCSPMKGHSHVYWYRQLPEEGLKFMVYLQKENIIDESGMPKERFSAEFPKEGPSILRIQQVVRGDSAAYFCASSPRSGELFFGEGSRLTVL.

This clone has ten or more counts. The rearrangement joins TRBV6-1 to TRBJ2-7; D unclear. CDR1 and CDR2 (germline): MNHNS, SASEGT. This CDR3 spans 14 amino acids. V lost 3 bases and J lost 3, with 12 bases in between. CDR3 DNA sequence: TGTGCCAGCAGTGACCTCTTGCCGATCTACGAGCAGTACTTC. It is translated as CASSDLLPIYEQYF.

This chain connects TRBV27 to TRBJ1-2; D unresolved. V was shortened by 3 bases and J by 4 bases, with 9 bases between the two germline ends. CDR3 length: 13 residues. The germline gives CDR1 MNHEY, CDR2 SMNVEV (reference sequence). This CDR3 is CASSLSRFYGYTF. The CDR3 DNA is TGTGCCAGCAGTTTGAGCAGGTTCTATGGCTACACCTTC.

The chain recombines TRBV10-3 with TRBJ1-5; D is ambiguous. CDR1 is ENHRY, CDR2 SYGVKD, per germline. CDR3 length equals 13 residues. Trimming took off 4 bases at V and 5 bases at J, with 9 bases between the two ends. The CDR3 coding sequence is TGTGCCATCAGTGTTGATCTAGATCAGCCCCAGCATTTT. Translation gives CAISVDLDQPQHF.

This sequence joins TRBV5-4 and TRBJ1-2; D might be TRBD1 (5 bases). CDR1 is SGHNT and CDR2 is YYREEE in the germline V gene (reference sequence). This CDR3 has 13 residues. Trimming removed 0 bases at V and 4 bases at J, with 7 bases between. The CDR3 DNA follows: TGTGCCAGCAGCTTGGGGGGGACCTATGGCTACACCTTC. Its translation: CASSLGGTYGYTF.

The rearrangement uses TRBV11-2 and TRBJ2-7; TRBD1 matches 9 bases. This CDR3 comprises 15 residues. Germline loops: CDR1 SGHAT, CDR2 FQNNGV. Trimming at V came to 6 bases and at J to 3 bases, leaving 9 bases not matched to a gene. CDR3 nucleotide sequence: TGTGCCAGCAGACAACCGGGACAGGGCGTCTACGAGCAGTACTTC. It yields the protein CASRQPGQGVYEQYF. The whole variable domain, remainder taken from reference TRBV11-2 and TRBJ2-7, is EAGVAQSPRYKIIEKRQSVAFWCNPISGHATLYWYQQILGQGPKLLIQFQNNGVVDDSQLPKDRFSAERLKGVDSTLKIQPAKLEDSAVYLCASRQPGQGVYEQYFGPGTRLTVT.

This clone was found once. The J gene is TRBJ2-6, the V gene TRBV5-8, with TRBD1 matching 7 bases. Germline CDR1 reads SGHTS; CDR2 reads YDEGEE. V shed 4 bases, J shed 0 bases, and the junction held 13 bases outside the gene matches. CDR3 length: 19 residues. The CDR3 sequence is CASSPRPPGQSSGANVLTF. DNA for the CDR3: TGTGCCAGCAGCCCGCGCCCGCCGGGACAGTCCTCTGGGGCCAACGTCCTGACTTTC.

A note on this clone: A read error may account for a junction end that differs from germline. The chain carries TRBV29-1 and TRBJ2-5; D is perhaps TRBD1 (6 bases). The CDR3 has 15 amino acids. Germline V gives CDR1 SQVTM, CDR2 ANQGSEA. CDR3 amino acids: CSVEGVRGWQETQYF. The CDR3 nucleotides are TGCAGCGTGGAAGGGGTCAGGGGATGGCAAGAGACCCAGTACTTC.

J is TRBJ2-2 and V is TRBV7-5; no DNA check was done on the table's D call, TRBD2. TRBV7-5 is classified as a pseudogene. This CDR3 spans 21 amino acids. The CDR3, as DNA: TGTGTCAGAAGCTTAGGATCCCTCGCCCAGCGGTCAAGATTTGGCCGAGGGGAGCTGTTTTTT. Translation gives CVRSLGSLAQRSRFGRGELFF.

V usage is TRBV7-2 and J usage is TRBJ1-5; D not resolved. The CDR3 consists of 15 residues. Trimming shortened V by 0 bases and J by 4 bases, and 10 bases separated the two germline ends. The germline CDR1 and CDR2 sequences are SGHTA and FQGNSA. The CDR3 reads CASSLAGRLNQPQHF. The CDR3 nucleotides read TGTGCCAGCAGCTTAGCAGGGCGCTTGAATCAGCCCCAGCATTTT.

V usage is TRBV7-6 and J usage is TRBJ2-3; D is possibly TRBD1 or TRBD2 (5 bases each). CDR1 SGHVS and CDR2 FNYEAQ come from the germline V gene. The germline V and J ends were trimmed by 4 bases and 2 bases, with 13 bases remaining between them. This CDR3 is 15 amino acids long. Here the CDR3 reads CASSSVGGVTDTQYF. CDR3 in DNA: TGTGCCAGCAGCTCGGTTGGGGGTGTCACAGATACGCAGTATTTT.

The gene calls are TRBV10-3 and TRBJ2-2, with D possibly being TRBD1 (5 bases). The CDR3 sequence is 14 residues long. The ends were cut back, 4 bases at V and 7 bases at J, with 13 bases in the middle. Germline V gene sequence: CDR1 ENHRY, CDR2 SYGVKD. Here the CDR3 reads CAISGSRGGGELFF. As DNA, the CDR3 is TGTGCCATCAGTGGAAGTAGGGGCGGCGGGGAGCTGTTTTTT.

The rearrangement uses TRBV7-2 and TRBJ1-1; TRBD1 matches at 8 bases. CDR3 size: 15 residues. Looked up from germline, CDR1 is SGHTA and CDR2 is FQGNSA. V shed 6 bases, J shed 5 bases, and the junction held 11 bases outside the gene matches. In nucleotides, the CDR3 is TGTGCCAGCAGTCCAACCGGGACAGGAGGTACTGAAGCTTTCTTT. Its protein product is CASSPTGTGGTEAFF.

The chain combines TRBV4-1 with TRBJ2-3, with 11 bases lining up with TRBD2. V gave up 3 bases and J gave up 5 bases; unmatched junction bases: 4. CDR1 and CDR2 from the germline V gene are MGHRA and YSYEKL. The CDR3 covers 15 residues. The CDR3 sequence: CASSHVLAGVDTQYF. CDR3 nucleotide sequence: TGCGCCAGCAGCCACGTACTAGCGGGAGTAGATACGCAGTATTTT.

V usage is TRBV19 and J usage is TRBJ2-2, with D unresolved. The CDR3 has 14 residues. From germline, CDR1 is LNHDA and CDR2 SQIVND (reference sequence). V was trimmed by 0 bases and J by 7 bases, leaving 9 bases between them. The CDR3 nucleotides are TGTGCCAGTAGTATAGAAGAGCTCGGCGGGGAGCTGTTTTTT. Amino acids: CASSIEELGGELFF.

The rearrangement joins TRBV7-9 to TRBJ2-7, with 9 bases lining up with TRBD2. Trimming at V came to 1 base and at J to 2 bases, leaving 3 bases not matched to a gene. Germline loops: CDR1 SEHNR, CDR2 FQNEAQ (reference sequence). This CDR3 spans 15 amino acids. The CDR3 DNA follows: TGTGCCAGCAGCTTAGGACGCGGGAGGGCCTACGAGCAGTACTTC. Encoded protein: CASSLGRGRAYEQYF.

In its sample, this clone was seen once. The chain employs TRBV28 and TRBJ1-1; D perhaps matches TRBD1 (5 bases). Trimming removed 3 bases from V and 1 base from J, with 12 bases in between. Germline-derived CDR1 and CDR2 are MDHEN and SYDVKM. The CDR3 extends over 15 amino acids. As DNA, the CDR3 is TGTGCCAGCAGTTTTTTGAGGAGGGGGAACACTGAAGCTTTCTTT. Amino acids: CASSFLRRGNTEAFF.

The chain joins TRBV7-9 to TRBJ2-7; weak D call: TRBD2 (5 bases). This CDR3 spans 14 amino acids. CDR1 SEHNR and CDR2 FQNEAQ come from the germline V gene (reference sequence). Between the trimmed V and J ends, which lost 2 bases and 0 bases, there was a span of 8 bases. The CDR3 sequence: CASSLRETSYEQYF. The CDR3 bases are TGTGCCAGCAGCTTACGGGAAACCTCCTACGAGCAGTACTTC.

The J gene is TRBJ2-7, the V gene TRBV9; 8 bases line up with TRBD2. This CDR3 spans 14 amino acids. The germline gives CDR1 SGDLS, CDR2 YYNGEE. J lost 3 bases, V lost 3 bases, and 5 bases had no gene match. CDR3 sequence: CASSGLAGNYEQYF. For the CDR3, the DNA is TGTGCCAGCAGCGGGTTAGCGGGAAACTACGAGCAGTACTTC.

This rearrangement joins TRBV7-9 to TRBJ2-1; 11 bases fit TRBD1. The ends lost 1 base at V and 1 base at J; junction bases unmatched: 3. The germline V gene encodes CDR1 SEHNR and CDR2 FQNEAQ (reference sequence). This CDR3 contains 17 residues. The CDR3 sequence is CASSLGTGGWSYNEQFF. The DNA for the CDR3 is TGTGCCAGCAGCTTAGGGACAGGGGGCTGGTCCTACAATGAGCAGTTCTTC.

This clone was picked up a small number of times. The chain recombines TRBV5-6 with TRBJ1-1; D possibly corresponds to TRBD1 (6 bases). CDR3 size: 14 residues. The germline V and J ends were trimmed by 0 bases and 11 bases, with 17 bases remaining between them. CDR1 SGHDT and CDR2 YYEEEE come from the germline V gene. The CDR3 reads CASSLANRVNRAFF. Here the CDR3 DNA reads TGTGCCAGCAGCTTGGCGAACAGGGTGAATAGGGCTTTCTTT. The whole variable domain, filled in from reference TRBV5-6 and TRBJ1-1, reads DAGVTQSPTHLIKTRGQQVTLRCSPKSGHDTVSWYQQALGQGPQFIFQYYEEEERQRGNFPDRFSGHQFPNYSSELNVNALLLGDSALYLCASSLANRVNRAFFGQGTRLTVV.

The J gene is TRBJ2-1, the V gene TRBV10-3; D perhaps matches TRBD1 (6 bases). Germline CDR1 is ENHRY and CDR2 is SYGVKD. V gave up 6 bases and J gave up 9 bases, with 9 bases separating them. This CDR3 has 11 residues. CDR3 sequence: CAIRTGGEQFF. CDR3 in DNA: TGTGCCATCAGGACAGGTGGTGAGCAGTTCTTC.

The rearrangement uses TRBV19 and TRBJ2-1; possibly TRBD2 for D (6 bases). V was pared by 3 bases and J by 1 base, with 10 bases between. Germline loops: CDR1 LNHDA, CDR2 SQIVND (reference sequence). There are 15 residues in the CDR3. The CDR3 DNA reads TGTGCCAGTAGTATCATTAGCGGATCCTACAATGAGCAGTTCTTC. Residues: CASSIISGSYNEQFF.

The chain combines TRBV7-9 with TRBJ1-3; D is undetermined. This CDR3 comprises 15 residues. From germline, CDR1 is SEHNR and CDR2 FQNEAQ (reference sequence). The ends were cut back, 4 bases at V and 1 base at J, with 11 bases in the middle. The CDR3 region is CASSSAALSGNTIYF. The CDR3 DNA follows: TGTGCCAGCAGCTCGGCGGCTCTTTCTGGAAACACCATATATTTT.

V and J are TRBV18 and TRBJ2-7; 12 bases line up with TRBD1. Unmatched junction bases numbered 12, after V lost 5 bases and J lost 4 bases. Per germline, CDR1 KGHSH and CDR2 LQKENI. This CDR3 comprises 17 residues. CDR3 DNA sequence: TGTGCCAGCTCAGCCCCGGGACAGGGGGCGCGATTATACGAGCAGTACTTC. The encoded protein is CASSAPGQGARLYEQYF.